The subject of this entry is one T cell receptor (beta chain). These data belong to a study of blood T cell repertoires in COVID-19. Among Cohort 3 donors, those recovered had two negative PCRs, clearance, or symptom resolution. TCRdb keeps only in-frame clones here, not all; method: immunoSEQ multiplex PCR. The sample records 330,000 or so clones, roughly 90% being singletons. From germline, CDR1 is ENHRY and CDR2 SYGVKD. The CDR3 extends over 13 amino acids. V was pared by 4 bases and J by 1 base, with 7 bases between. This sequence joins TRBV10-3 and TRBJ1-2; D is ambiguous. This receptor was obtained from a woman aged 30 to 39 who had recovered from COVID-19. Sequences were obtained from PBMCs or T cells enriched from blood (not recorded which). The chain's CDR3 is CAISGTNNYGYTF. For the CDR3, the DNA is TGTGCCATCAGTGGTACAAATAACTATGGCTACACCTTC.